This T cell receptor (beta chain) was retrieved from a study of blood T cell repertoires in COVID-19. About the research overall: Collection of acute and convalescent COVID-19 samples took place in the United States, Italy and Spain. T cells, B-cell-depleted T cells, or PBMCs provided the cDNA or gDNA that served as material.

Source study methods: Amplification with reference gene primers provided the estimates of nucleated cell counts. Clones were read by immunoSEQ multiplex PCR, and TCRdb kept only the in-frame ones, dropping some. The DNA gave D and trimming, while V, J and clone size come from that table. The sample carries 60,000 or so clones, approximately 90% recorded once. This clonotype was sampled from a human donor with acute or convalescent COVID-19. The donor label of this sample is uncertain. Sequenced: peripheral blood.

The CDR3 sequence: CASQSAGTTNEKLFF. The CDR3 DNA reads as TGTGCCAGTCAATCCGCAGGCACAACTAATGAAAAACTGTTTTTT. The chain combines TRBV19 with TRBJ1-4, with D unresolved. The germline V gene encodes CDR1 LNHDA and CDR2 SQIVND (reference sequence). V was trimmed by 8 bases and J by 0 bases, leaving 13 bases between them. This CDR3 is built from 15 residues.